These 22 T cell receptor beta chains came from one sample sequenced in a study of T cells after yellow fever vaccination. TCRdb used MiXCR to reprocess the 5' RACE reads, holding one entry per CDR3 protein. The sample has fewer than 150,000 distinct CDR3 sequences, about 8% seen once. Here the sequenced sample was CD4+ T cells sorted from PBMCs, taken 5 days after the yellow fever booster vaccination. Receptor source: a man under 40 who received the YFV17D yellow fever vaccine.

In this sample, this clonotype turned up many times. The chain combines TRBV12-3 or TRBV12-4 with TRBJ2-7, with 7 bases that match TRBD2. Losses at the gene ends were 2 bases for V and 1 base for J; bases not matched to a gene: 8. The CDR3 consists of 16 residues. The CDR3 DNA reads TGTGCCAGCAGTTTATACGACAGAGCGGGGTCCTACGAGCAGTACTTC. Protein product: CASSLYDRAGSYEQYF.

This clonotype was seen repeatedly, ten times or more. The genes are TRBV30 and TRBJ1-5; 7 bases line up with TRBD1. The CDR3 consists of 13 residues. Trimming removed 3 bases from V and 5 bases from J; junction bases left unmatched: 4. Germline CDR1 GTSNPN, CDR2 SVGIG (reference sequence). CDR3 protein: CAWSRGQYQPQHF. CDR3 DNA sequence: TGTGCCTGGAGCCGGGGACAGTATCAGCCCCAGCATTTT.

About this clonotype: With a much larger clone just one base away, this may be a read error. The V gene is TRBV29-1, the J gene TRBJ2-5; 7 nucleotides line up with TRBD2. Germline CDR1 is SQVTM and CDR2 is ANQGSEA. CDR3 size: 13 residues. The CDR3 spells CSVGGSLGETKYF. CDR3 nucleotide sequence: TGCAGCGTTGGCGGGAGCTTAGGAGAGACCAAGTACTTC.

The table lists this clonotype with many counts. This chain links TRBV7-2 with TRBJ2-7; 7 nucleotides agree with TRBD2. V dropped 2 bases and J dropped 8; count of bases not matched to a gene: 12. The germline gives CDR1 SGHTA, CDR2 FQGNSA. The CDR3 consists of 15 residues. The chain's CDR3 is CASSLSAGTIDKQYF. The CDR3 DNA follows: TGTGCCAGCAGCTTATCAGCGGGGACCATTGACAAGCAGTACTTC.

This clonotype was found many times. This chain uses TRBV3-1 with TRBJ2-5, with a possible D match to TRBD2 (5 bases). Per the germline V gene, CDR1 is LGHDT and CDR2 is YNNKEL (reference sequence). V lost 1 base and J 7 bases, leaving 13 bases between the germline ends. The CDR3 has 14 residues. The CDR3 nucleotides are TGTGCCAGCAGCCAAGGTGGAGGTCTGGGGACCCAGTACTTC. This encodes CASSQGGGLGTQYF.

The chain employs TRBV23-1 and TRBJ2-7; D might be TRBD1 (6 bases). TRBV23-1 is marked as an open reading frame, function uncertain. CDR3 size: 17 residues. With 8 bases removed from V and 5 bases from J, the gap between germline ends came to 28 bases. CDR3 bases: TGCGCCAGCTCTCGGGCAACAACCCCCCCAGGGGCCCACGAGCAGTACTTC. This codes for CASSRATTPPGAHEQYF.

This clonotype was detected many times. The CDR3 region has the DNA TGTGCCAGCAGAGGGGAATGGTATGGCTACACCTTC. It codes for CASRGEWYGYTF. The V call is TRBV7-2, the J call TRBJ1-2, with TRBD1 as a possible D gene (5 bases). Germline V gene sequence: CDR1 SGHTA, CDR2 FQGNSA. Between the trimmed V and J ends, which lost 6 bases and 5 bases, there was a span of 10 bases. This CDR3 spans 12 amino acids. Full variable domain (missing parts from reference TRBV7-2 and TRBJ1-2): GAGVSQSPSNKVTEKGKDVELRCDPISGHTALYWYRQSLGQGLEFLIYFQGNSAPDKSGLPSDRFSAERTGGSVSTLTIQRTQQEDSAVYLCASRGEWYGYTFGSGTRLTVV.

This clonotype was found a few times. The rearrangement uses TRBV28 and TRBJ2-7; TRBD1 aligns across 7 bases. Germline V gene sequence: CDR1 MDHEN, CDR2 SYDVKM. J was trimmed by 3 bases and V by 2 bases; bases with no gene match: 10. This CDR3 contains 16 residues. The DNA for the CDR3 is TGTGCCAGCAGTTTAGGCCTATTACAGGGGTTCTACGAGCAGTACTTC. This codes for CASSLGLLQGFYEQYF. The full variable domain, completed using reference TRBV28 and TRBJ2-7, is DVKVTQSSRYLVKRTGEKVFLECVQDMDHENMFWYRQDPGLGLRLIYFSYDVKMKEKGDIPEGYSVSREKKERFSLILESASTNQTSMYLCASSLGLLQGFYEQYFGPGTRLTVT.

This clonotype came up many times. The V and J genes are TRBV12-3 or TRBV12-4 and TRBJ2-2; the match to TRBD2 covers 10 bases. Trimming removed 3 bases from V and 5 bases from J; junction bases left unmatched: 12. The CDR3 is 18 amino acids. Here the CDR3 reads CASSFQSGGAAITGELFF. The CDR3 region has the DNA TGTGCCAGCAGTTTCCAAAGCGGGGGGGCTGCGATTACCGGGGAGCTGTTTTTT.

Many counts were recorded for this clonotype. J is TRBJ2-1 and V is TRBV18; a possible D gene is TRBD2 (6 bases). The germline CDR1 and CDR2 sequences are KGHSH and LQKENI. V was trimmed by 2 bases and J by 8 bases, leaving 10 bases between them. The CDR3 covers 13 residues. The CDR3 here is CASSPSASDEQFF. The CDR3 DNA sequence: TGTGCCAGCTCACCATCCGCTAGCGATGAGCAGTTCTTC.

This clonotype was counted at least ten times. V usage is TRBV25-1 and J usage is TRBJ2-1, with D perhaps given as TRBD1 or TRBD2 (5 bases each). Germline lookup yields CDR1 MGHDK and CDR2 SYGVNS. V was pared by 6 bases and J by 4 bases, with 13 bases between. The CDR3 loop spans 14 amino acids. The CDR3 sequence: CASSWGSGYNEQFF. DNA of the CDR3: TGTGCCAGCAGCTGGGGGTCTGGGTACAATGAGCAGTTCTTC.

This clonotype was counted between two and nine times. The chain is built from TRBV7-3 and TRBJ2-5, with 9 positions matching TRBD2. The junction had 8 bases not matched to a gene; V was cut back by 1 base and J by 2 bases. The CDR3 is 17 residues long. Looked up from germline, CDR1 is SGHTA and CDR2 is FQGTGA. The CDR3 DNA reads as TGTGCCAGCAGCTTAAGATTCGGGACTAGCTTTCAAGAGACCCAGTACTTC. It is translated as CASSLRFGTSFQETQYF.

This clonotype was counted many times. The CDR3 region has the DNA TGTGCCAGCAGTGTCCTCCAGGGCCTAAACACCGGGGAGCTGTTTTTT. This codes for CASSVLQGLNTGELFF. The V and J genes are TRBV2 and TRBJ2-2; a weak D match, TRBD1 (5 bases). CDR1 is SNHLY and CDR2 is FYNNEI in the germline V gene. The germline V and J ends were trimmed by 4 bases and 2 bases, with 14 bases remaining between them. CDR3 size: 16 residues. Looking up the rest from reference TRBV2 and TRBJ2-2 gives the full variable domain: EPEVTQTPSHQVTQMGQEVILRCVPISNHLYFYWYRQILGQKVEFLVSFYNNEISEKSEIFDDQFSVERPDGSNFTLKIRSTKLEDSAMYFCASSVLQGLNTGELFFGEGSRLTVL.

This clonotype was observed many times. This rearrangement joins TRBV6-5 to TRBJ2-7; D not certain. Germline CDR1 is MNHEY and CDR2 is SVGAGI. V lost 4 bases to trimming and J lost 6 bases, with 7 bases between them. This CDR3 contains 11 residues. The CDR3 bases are TGTGCCAGCAGTTCGGGTCTCGAGCAGTACTTC. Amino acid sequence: CASSSGLEQYF.

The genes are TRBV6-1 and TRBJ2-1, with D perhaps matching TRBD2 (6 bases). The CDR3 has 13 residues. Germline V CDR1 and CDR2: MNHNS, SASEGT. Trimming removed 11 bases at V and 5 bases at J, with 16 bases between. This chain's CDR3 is CASGTPPNNEQFF. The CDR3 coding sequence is TGTGCCTCCGGGACTCCCCCCAACAATGAGCAGTTCTTC.

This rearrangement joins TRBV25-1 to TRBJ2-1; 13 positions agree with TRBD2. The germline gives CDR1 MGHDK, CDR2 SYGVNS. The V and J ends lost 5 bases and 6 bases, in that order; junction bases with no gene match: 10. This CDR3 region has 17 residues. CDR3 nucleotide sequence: TGTGCCAGCAGTCCTAATAGGGGGACTAGCGGGATCAATGAGCAGTTCTTC. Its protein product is CASSPNRGTSGINEQFF.

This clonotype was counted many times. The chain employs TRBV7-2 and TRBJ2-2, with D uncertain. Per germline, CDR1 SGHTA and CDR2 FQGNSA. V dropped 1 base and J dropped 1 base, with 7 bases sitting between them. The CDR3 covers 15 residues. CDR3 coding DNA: TGTGCCAGCAGCTTAGTTTCCGTGAACACCGGGGAGCTGTTTTTT. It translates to CASSLVSVNTGELFF.

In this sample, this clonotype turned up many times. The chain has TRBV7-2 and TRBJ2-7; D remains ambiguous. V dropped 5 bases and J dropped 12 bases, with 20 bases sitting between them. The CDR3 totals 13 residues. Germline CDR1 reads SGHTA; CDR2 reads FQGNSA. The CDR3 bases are TGTGCCAGCAGCCAAGCTCGGAGACAACAACCGTACTTC. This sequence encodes CASSQARRQQPYF.

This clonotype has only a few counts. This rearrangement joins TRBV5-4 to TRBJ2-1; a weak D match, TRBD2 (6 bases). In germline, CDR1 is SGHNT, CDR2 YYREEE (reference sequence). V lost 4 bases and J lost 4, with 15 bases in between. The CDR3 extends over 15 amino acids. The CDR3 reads CASSPRLEKYNEQFF. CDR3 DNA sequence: TGTGCCAGCAGCCCGAGACTAGAGAAATACAATGAGCAGTTCTTC.

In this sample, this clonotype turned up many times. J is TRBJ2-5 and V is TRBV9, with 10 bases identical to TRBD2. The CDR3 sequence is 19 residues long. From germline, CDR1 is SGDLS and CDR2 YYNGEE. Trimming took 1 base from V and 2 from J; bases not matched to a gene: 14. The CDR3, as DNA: TGTGCCAGCAGCGTAATACCCCTCCGGACTAGCGGAACACAAGAGACCCAGTACTTC. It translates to CASSVIPLRTSGTQETQYF.

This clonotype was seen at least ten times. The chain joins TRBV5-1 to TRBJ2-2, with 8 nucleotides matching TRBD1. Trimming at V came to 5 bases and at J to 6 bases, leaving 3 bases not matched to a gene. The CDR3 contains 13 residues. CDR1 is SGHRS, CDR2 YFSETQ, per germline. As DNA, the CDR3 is TGCGCCAGCAGGCAGACAGGGGCCGGGGAGCTGTTTTTT. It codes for CASRQTGAGELFF.

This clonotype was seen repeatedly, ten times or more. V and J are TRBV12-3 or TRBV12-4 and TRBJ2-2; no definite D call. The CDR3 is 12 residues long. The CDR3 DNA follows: TGTGCGACACTGTTTATCACCGGGGAGCTGTTTTTT. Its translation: CATLFITGELFF.